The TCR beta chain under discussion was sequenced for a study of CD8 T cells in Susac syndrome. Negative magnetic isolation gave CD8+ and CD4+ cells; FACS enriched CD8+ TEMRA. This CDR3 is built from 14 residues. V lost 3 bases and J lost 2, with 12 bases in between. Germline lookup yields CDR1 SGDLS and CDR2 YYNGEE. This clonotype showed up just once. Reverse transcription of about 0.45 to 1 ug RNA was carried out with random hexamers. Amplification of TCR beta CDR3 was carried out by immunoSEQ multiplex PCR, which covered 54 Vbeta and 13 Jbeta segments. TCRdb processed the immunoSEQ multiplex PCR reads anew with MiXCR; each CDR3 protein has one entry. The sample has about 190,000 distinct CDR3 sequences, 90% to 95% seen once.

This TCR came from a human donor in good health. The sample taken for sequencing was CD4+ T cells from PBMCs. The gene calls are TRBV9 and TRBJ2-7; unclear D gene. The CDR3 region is CASSGSGRTYEQYV. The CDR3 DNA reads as TGTGCCAGCAGCGGGAGTGGCAGAACCTACGAGCAGTACGTC.